Sequencing of this T cell receptor (beta chain) was carried out in a study of CD8+CD57+ T cells in acquired aplastic anemia. Unmatched junction bases numbered 9, after V lost 5 bases and J lost 3 bases. The CDR3 contains 15 residues. CDR1 KGHSH and CDR2 LQKENI come from the germline V gene. Genomic DNA acted as the template from which TCR beta VDJ combination and CDR3 sequence profiling were carried out. TCRdb re-analysed the reads in MiXCR, keeping a single row per CDR3 protein. The data hold some 150,000 distinct CDR3 sequences, with less than 45% observed a single time. Concerning this clonotype: The CDR3 carries no conserved terminal phenylalanine or tryptophan, so it likely arises from a read error.

The TCR sequence derives from a human donor in good health, serving as a control. The source material was sorted CD4+, CD8+, or CD8+CD57+ T cells (not recorded which) from PBMCs. V usage is TRBV18 and J usage is TRBJ2-7; 8 bases map to TRBD2. CDR3 coding DNA: TGTGCCAGCTCAAGTGGCGCCGGGACTAGCTACGAGCAGTACTCC. Amino acids: CASSSGAGTSYEQYS.